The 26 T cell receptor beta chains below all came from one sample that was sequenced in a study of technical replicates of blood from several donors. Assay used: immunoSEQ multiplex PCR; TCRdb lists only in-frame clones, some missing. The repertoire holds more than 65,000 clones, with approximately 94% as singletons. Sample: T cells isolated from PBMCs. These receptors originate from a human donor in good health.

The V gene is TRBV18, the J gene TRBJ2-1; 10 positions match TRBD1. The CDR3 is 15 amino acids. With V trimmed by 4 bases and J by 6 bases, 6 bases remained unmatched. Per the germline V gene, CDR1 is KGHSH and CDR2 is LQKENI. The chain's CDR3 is CASSLAGTGVNEQFF. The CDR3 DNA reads TGTGCCAGCTCACTTGCCGGGACAGGGGTCAATGAGCAGTTCTTC.

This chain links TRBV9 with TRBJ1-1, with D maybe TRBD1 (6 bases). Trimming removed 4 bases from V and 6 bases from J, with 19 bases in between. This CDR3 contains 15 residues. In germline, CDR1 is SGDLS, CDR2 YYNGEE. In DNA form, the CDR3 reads TGTGCCAGCAGCTCCCCGACAGGTCGCTCAGCTGAAGCTTTCTTT. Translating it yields CASSSPTGRSAEAFF.

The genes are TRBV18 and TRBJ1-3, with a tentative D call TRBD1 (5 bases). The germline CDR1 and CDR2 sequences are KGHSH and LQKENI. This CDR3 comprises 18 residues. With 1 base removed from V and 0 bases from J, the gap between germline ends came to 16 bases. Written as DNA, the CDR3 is TGTGCCAGCTCACCACGACAGCCGTCCCCCGACTCTGGAAACACCATATATTTT. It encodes CASSPRQPSPDSGNTIYF.

The CDR3 spells CASSLGTETYEQYF. For the CDR3, the DNA is TGCGCCAGCAGCTTGGGGACAGAAACCTACGAGCAGTACTTC. This chain joins TRBV5-1 and TRBJ2-7, with D possibly being TRBD1 (6 bases). From germline, CDR1 is SGHRS and CDR2 YFSETQ. Deletions cut 0 bases from V and 2 bases from J, with 9 bases between. This CDR3 has 14 amino acids.

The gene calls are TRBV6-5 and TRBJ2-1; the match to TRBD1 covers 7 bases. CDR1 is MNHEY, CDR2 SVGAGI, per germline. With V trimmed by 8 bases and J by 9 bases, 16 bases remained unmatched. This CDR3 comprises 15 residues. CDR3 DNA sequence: TGTGCCAGCTTACCCACGGGACAGCCTGGGGGTGAGCAGTTCTTC. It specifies CASLPTGQPGGEQFF.

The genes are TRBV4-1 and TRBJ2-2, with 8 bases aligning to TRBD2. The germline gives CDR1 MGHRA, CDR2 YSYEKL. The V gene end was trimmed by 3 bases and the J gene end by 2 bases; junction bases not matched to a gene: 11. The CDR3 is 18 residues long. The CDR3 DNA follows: TGCGCCAGCAGCCACCCCCCGCCAGCGGGGGCCAACACCGGGGAGCTGTTTTTT. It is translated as CASSHPPPAGANTGELFF.

CDR3 DNA: TGTGCTTTTCAGGAGGGAGGAAACACCATATATTTT. It is translated as CAFQEGGNTIYF. The rearrangement links TRBV30 to TRBJ1-3, with unresolved D. CDR3 size: 12 residues. Looked up from germline, CDR1 is GTSNPN and CDR2 is SVGIG (reference sequence).

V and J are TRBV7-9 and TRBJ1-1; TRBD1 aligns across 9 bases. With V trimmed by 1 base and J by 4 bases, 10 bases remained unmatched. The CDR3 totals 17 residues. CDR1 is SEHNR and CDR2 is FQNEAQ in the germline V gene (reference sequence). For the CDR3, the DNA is TGTGCCAGCAGCTTAGATCTGAGGACAGGGGAAGGCACTGAAGCTTTCTTT. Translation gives CASSLDLRTGEGTEAFF.

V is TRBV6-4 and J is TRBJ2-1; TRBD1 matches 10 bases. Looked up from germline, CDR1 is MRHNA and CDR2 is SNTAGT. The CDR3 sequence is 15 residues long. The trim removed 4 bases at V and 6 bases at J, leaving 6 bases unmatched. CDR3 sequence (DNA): TGTGCCAGCAGTGGGGGACAGGGGATTGCCAATGAGCAGTTCTTC. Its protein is CASSGGQGIANEQFF.

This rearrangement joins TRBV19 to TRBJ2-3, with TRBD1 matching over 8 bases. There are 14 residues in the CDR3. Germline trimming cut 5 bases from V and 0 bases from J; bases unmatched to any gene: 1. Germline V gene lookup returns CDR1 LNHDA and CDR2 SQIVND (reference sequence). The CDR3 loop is CASSRTGSTDTQYF. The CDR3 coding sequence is TGTGCCAGTAGTCGGACAGGGAGCACAGATACGCAGTATTTT.

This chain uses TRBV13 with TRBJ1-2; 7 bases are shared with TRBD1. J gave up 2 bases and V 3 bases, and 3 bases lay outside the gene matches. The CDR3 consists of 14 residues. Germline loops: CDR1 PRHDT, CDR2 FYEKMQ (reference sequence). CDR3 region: CASSFLQGNYGYTF. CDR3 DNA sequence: TGTGCCAGCAGCTTCTTACAGGGGAACTATGGCTACACCTTC.

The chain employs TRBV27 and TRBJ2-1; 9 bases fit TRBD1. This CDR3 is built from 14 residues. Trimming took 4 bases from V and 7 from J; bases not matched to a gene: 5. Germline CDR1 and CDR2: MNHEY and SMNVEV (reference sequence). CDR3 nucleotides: TGTGCCAGCAGTTCAATCGGACAGGGGAATGAGCAGTTCTTC. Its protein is CASSSIGQGNEQFF.

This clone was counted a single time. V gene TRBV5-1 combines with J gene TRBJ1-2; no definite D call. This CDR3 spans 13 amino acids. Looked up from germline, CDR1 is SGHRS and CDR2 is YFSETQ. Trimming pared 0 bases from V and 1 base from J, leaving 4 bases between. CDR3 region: CASSLDFNYGYTF. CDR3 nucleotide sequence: TGCGCCAGCAGCTTGGACTTTAACTATGGCTACACCTTC.

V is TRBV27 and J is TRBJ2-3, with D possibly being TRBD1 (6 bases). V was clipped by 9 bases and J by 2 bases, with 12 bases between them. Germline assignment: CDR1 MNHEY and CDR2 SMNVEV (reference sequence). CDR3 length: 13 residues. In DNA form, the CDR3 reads TGTGCCAGTCGGGACATAAACACAGATACGCAGTATTTT. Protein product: CASRDINTDTQYF.

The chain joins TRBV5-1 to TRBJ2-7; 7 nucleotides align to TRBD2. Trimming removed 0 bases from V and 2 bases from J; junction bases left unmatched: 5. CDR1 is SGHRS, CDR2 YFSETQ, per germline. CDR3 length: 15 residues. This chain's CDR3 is CASSLAGTNAYEQYF. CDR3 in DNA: TGCGCCAGCAGCTTGGCCGGGACTAACGCCTACGAGCAGTACTTC.

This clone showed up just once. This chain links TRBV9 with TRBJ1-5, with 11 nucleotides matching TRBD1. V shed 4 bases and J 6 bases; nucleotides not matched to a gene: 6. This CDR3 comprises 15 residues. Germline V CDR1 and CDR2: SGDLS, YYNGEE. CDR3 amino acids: CASSWTGGEGQPQHF. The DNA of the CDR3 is TGTGCCAGCAGCTGGACAGGGGGCGAGGGTCAGCCCCAGCATTTT.

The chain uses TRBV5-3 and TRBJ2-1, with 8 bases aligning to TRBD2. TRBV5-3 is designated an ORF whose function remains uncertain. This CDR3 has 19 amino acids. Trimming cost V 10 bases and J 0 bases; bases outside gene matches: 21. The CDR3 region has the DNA TGTGCCGGAGGCTTGACATCTAGCGGGCCTTATAGCTCCTACAATGAGCAGTTCTTC. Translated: CAGGLTSSGPYSSYNEQFF.

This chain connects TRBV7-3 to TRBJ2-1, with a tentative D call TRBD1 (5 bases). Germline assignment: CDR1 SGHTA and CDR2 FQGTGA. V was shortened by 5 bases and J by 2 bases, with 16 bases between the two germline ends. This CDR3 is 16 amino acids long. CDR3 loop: CASSPDSARPYNEQFF. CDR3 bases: TGTGCCAGCAGCCCAGACAGTGCGCGGCCCTACAATGAGCAGTTCTTC.

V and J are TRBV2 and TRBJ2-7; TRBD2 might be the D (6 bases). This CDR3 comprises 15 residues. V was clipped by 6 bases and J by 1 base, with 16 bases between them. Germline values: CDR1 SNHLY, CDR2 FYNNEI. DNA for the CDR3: TGTGCCAGCAGCGGGGGACTGGACGCTTCCTACGAGCAGTACTTC. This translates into CASSGGLDASYEQYF. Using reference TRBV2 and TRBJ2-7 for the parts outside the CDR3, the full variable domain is EPEVTQTPSHQVTQMGQEVILRCVPISNHLYFYWYRQILGQKVEFLVSFYNNEISEKSEIFDDQFSVERPDGSNFTLKIRSTKLEDSAMYFCASSGGLDASYEQYFGPGTRLTVT.

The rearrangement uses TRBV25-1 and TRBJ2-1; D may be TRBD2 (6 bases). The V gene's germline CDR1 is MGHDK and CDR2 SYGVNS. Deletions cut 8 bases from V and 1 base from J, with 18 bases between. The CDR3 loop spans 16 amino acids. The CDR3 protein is CASRGTLAASYNEQFF. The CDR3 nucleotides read TGTGCCAGCCGAGGTACACTAGCAGCTTCCTACAATGAGCAGTTCTTC.

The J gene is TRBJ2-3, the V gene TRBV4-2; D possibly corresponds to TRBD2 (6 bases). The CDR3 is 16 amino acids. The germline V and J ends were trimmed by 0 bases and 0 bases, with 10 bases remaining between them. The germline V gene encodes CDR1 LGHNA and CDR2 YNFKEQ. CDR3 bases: TGTGCCAGCAGCCAAGAGGTAGCGGTGAGCACAGATACGCAGTATTTT. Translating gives CASSQEVAVSTDTQYF.

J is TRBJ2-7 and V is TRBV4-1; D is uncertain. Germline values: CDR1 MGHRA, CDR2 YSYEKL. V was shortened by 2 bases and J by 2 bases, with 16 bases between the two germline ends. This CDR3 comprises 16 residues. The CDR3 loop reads CASSQSSRGNPYEQYF. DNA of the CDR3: TGCGCCAGCAGCCAATCGTCCCGAGGTAATCCCTACGAGCAGTACTTC.

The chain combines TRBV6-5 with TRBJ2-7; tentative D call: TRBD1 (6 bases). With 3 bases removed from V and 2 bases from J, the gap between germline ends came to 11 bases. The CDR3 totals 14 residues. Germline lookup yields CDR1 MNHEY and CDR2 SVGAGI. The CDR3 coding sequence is TGTGCCAGCAGTTATCTAGGGGGACCCTACGAGCAGTACTTC. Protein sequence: CASSYLGGPYEQYF.

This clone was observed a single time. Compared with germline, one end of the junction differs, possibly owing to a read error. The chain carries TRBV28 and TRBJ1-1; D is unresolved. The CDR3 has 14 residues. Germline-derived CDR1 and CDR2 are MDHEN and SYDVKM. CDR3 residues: CASGLQIMNTEAFF. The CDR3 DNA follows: TGTGCCAGCGGTTTGCAGATAATGAACACTGAAGCTTTCTTT.

As DNA, the CDR3 is TGTGCCAGCTCACTTAGCGGGATCCCCTACGAGCAGTACTTC. Encoded protein: CASSLSGIPYEQYF. The rearrangement links TRBV18 to TRBJ2-7; 8 nucleotides line up with TRBD2. Germline-derived CDR1 and CDR2 are KGHSH and LQKENI. J was trimmed by 2 bases and V by 4 bases; bases with no gene match: 4. The CDR3 length is 14 residues.

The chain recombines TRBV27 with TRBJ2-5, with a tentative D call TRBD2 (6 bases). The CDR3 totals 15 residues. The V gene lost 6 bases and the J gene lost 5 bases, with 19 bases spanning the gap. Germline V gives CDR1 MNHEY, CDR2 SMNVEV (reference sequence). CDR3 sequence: CASRTSPGLAETQYF. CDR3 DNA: TGTGCCAGCAGAACTAGCCCGGGGCTAGCGGAGACCCAGTACTTC.